Below are 21 T cell receptor beta chains sequenced from a single sample in a study of identical twins. One entry per CDR3 protein, called by TCRdb with MiXCR from the 5' RACE reads. This sample carries about 490,000 distinct CDR3 sequences, 13% to 15% of them seen once, and the ten largest clones take 0.35% to 0.45%. These sequences were also reported in another study, on yellow fever vaccine responses in identical twins.

The sequenced material came from CD4+ T cells sorted from blood. The receptors here all came from a young woman in good health.

This clonotype was observed a few times. The CDR3: CAISELAGGSSDTQYF. DNA for the CDR3: TGTGCCATCAGTGAGCTGGCAGGGGGTTCCTCAGATACGCAGTATTTT. The chain is built from TRBV10-3 and TRBJ2-3; 7 bases map to TRBD1. This CDR3 spans 16 amino acids. Per the germline V gene, CDR1 is ENHRY and CDR2 is SYGVKD. The V gene end was trimmed by 2 bases and the J gene end by 4 bases; junction bases not matched to a gene: 9.

This clonotype was recorded a few times. V gene TRBV2 combines with J gene TRBJ2-2; 7 bases are a match to TRBD2. Trimming cost V 6 bases and J 3 bases; bases outside gene matches: 7. This CDR3 comprises 15 residues. Germline CDR1 and CDR2: SNHLY and FYNNEI. The CDR3 DNA sequence: TGTGCCAGCAGGGAGCGACTAGCTGACACCGGGGAGCTGTTTTTT. It encodes CASRERLADTGELFF.

There are many counts of this clonotype. This chain joins TRBV5-1 and TRBJ1-1; 7 positions match TRBD1. Germline-derived CDR1 and CDR2 are SGHRS and YFSETQ. The CDR3 is 15 amino acids. Germline trimming cut 6 bases from V and 1 base from J; bases unmatched to any gene: 9. CDR3 loop: CASTISRTGNTEAFF. DNA for the CDR3: TGCGCCAGCACCATTTCGCGGACAGGGAACACTGAAGCTTTCTTT.

This clonotype was observed a few times. The chain uses TRBV20-1 and TRBJ2-5; 7 nucleotides match TRBD1. Germline V gene lookup returns CDR1 DFQATT and CDR2 SNEGSKA (reference sequence). The CDR3 consists of 14 residues. With V trimmed by 4 bases and J by 2 bases, 7 bases remained unmatched. This CDR3 is CSATGTATQETQYF. CDR3 DNA: TGCAGTGCTACCGGGACAGCCACACAAGAGACCCAGTACTTC.

This chain links TRBV5-6 with TRBJ2-3, with D possibly TRBD2 on 6 matching bases. The V end was cut by 4 bases, the J end by 7 bases, with 22 bases between. The CDR3 loop spans 16 amino acids. CDR1 and CDR2 (germline): SGHDT, YYEEEE. The CDR3 coding sequence is TGTGCCAGCAGCACCACCCTTCTAGGGAGGTTTAATACGCAGTATTTT. Translating gives CASSTTLLGRFNTQYF. Filled out from reference TRBV5-6 and TRBJ2-3, the complete variable domain reads DAGVTQSPTHLIKTRGQQVTLRCSPKSGHDTVSWYQQALGQGPQFIFQYYEEEERQRGNFPDRFSGHQFPNYSSELNVNALLLGDSALYLCASSTTLLGRFNTQYFGPGTRLTVL.

This clonotype has more than one count but fewer than ten. V is TRBV6-1 and J is TRBJ1-4; 7 nucleotides agree with TRBD1. The germline V gene encodes CDR1 MNHNS and CDR2 SASEGT. The CDR3 sequence is 13 residues long. J lost 7 bases, V lost 6 bases, and 5 bases had no gene match. CDR3 sequence (DNA): TGTGCCAGCAGCTCGGACAGGACTGAAAAACTGTTTTTT. It specifies CASSSDRTEKLFF.

The rearrangement links TRBV7-9 to TRBJ2-3; D might be TRBD2 (6 bases). The CDR3 is 15 residues long. Germline CDR1 is SEHNR and CDR2 is FQNEAQ (reference sequence). With 4 bases removed from V and 4 bases from J, the gap between germline ends came to 15 bases. CDR3 loop: CASSYWSGVPDTQYF. As DNA, the CDR3 is TGTGCCAGCAGCTATTGGTCGGGGGTTCCAGATACGCAGTATTTT. Full variable domain (rest looked up from reference TRBV7-9 and TRBJ2-3): DTGVSQNPRHKITKRGQNVTFRCDPISEHNRLYWYRQTLGQGPEFLTYFQNEAQLEKSRLLSDRFSAERPKGSFSTLEIQRTEQGDSAMYLCASSYWSGVPDTQYFGPGTRLTVL.

This clonotype was recorded many times. This chain uses TRBV29-1 with TRBJ1-1, with D tentatively TRBD1 (5 bases). V was trimmed by 8 bases and J by 0 bases, leaving 13 bases between them. Germline CDR1 reads SQVTM; CDR2 reads ANQGSEA. The CDR3 contains 13 residues. The CDR3 sequence is CSSGGPMNTEAFF. DNA of the CDR3: TGCAGCTCCGGGGGTCCGATGAACACTGAAGCTTTCTTT.

The genes are TRBV7-8 and TRBJ2-7, with 14 positions matching TRBD2. Trimming at V came to 4 bases and at J to 4 bases, leaving 9 bases not matched to a gene. Germline V CDR1 and CDR2: SGHVS, FQNEAQ. The CDR3 is 17 amino acids. The CDR3 here is CASSYRLAGGPRYEQYF. CDR3 sequence (DNA): TGTGCCAGCAGCTATCGACTAGCGGGAGGGCCTCGTTACGAGCAGTACTTC.

The rearrangement joins TRBV20-1 to TRBJ1-2, with 10 bases aligning to TRBD1. Germline CDR1 reads DFQATT; CDR2 reads SNEGSKA (reference sequence). This CDR3 is built from 17 residues. The junction had 12 bases not matched to a gene; V was cut back by 1 base and J by 4 bases. CDR3 loop: CSARAGTGAMNLYGYTF. The CDR3 coding sequence is TGCAGTGCTAGAGCCGGGACAGGGGCGATGAACCTCTATGGCTACACCTTC.

The rearrangement uses TRBV2 and TRBJ2-4; D unresolved. The CDR3 contains 16 residues. Germline CDR1 SNHLY, CDR2 FYNNEI. Trimming removed 5 bases at V and 2 bases at J, with 16 bases between. Here the CDR3 DNA reads TGTGCCAGCAGTCTCCGAGTGAGTCCTCCCAAAAACATTCAGTACTTC. It is translated as CASSLRVSPPKNIQYF.

This clonotype appeared once. The rearrangement uses TRBV7-9 and TRBJ2-7; 12 bases agree with TRBD2. From germline, CDR1 is SEHNR and CDR2 FQNEAQ (reference sequence). The CDR3 consists of 15 residues. J lost 1 base, V lost 5 bases, and 3 bases had no gene match. As DNA, the CDR3 is TGTGCCAGCAGCCAAGGACTAGCGGGATCCTACGAGCAGTACTTC. Encoded protein: CASSQGLAGSYEQYF. Together with reference TRBV7-9 and TRBJ2-7, the CDR3 gives the full variable domain: DTGVSQNPRHKITKRGQNVTFRCDPISEHNRLYWYRQTLGQGPEFLTYFQNEAQLEKSRLLSDRFSAERPKGSFSTLEIQRTEQGDSAMYLCASSQGLAGSYEQYFGPGTRLTVT.

This clonotype was seen a few times. The chain has TRBV29-1 and TRBJ2-1; TRBD1 agrees at 12 bases. CDR1 and CDR2 (germline): SQVTM, ANQGSEA. V was clipped by 3 bases and J by 5 bases; unmatched bases: 8. This CDR3 region has 16 residues. The CDR3 protein is CSVEGQGAFFNNEQFF. Here the CDR3 DNA reads TGCAGCGTTGAGGGACAGGGGGCTTTTTTTAACAATGAGCAGTTCTTC.

This clonotype appeared many times. The chain employs TRBV27 and TRBJ2-7; 7 bases match TRBD2. J lost 3 bases, V lost 8 bases, and 13 bases had no gene match. This CDR3 has 15 amino acids. The germline CDR1 and CDR2 sequences are MNHEY and SMNVEV (reference sequence). CDR3 DNA sequence: TGTGCCAGCTCCCGTGGGGGGGGAATTTTCTACGAGCAGTACGTC. Its translation: CASSRGGGIFYEQYV.

There are a few counts of this clonotype. The chain employs TRBV28 and TRBJ2-4, with 15 bases that match TRBD2. Losses at the gene ends were 4 bases for V and 6 bases for J; bases not matched to a gene: 4. The CDR3 has 16 amino acids. Germline assignment: CDR1 MDHEN and CDR2 SYDVKM. The CDR3 loop reads CASSWTSGGAGNIQYF. CDR3 nucleotide sequence: TGTGCCAGCAGTTGGACTAGCGGGGGGGCCGGAAACATTCAGTACTTC.

The chain carries TRBV10-2 and TRBJ2-3; TRBD2 might be the D (6 bases). With 2 bases removed from V and 2 bases from J, the gap between germline ends came to 14 bases. CDR3 size: 16 residues. Germline V gene lookup returns CDR1 WSHSY and CDR2 SAAADI. This CDR3 is CASSEDPAGLTDTQYF. The CDR3 bases are TGCGCCAGCAGTGAGGACCCAGCGGGCCTCACAGATACGCAGTATTTT.

This chain links TRBV6-1 with TRBJ1-1, with D possibly matching TRBD1 (5 bases). The V end lost 8 bases, the J end lost 6 bases, and 19 bases lay between the germline ends. Germline assignment: CDR1 MNHNS and CDR2 SASEGT. CDR3 size: 14 residues. DNA of the CDR3: TGTGCCAGCGGTCGGGACGGACTACGACCTGAAGCTTTCTTT. Amino acids: CASGRDGLRPEAFF.

This clonotype came up a few times. The chain links TRBV7-6 to TRBJ2-1; tentatively, D is TRBD1 or TRBD2 (5 bases each). V lost 2 bases and J 7 bases, leaving 18 bases between the germline ends. Germline CDR1 and CDR2: SGHVS and FNYEAQ. This CDR3 spans 16 amino acids. The CDR3 here is CASSLYKGTLANEQFF. CDR3 nucleotide sequence: TGTGCCAGCAGCTTATACAAGGGGACCTTAGCTAATGAGCAGTTCTTC.

V and J are TRBV15 and TRBJ2-2; D not certain. The ends were cut back, 6 bases at V and 2 bases at J, with 16 bases in the middle. The CDR3 is 16 amino acids. Germline CDR1 LNHNV, CDR2 YYDKDF (reference sequence). CDR3 DNA: TGTGCCACCAGAGGGCTGGTGACTCAAAACACCGGGGAGCTGTTTTTT. As protein: CATRGLVTQNTGELFF. The variable domain in full, completed from reference TRBV15 and TRBJ2-2, reads DAMVIQNPRYQVTQFGKPVTLSCSQTLNHNVMYWYQQKSSQAPKLLFHYYDKDFNNEADTPDNFQSRRPNTSFCFLDIRSPGLGDTAMYLCATRGLVTQNTGELFFGEGSRLTVL.

A word on this clonotype: At one boundary the junction diverges from the germline segment, which might be a read error. The chain carries TRBV12-3 or TRBV12-4 and TRBJ2-6, with 8 bases lining up with TRBD1. The CDR3 runs 17 residues. In DNA, the CDR3 is TGTGCCAGCTGTTTCCGCAGGGACAGGTCCGGGGCCAACGTCCTGACTTTC. Translation gives CASCFRRDRSGANVLTF.

J is TRBJ2-7 and V is TRBV20-1; D remains ambiguous. Per germline, CDR1 DFQATT and CDR2 SNEGSKA (reference sequence). The CDR3 sequence is 13 residues long. V lost 4 bases to trimming and J lost 5 bases, with 15 bases between them. The chain's CDR3 is CSATAIGYNEQYF. The CDR3 DNA reads TGCAGTGCTACCGCGATTGGGTACAACGAGCAGTACTTC.